A single TCR beta chain is shown here with its context. What it binds is unknown. Clones were sequenced by immunoSEQ multiplex PCR, and TCRdb holds only the in-frame ones, with some missing. The sample lists fewer than 1.8 million clones, around 98.5% occurring once. The data are from a study of shared clonotypes between healthy human individuals. Study background: Researchers drew samples from two women and a few men aged 18 to 49.

V shed 2 bases and J shed 1 base, with 9 bases lying between them. The CDR3 runs to 15 residues. CDR1 SEHNR and CDR2 FQNEAQ come from the germline V gene (reference sequence). Whole-study findings and limits: The four-donor shared clonotypes exceeded non-shared clonotypes in generation probability, with non-shared ones scoring lower.

The sequencing input was naive CD4+ T cells sorted from blood. Noted subset: CD45RA+ positively selected. This TCR derives from a man between 25 and 39 years old in good health. J is TRBJ1-3 and V is TRBV7-9; D is uncertain. Written as DNA, the CDR3 is TGTGCCAGCAGCTTATTTAGCCCGTCTGGAAACACCATATATTTT. Translated, it gives CASSLFSPSGNTIYF.